This entry is about one T cell receptor beta chain. This sample was taken from a study of blood T cell repertoires in COVID-19. Across the whole study: The analysed material was cDNA or gDNA that came from T cells, B-cell-depleted T cells, or PBMCs.

Germline V CDR1 and CDR2: LGHNA, YNFKEQ. The CDR3 spans 16 residues. With 0 bases removed from V and 4 bases from J, the gap between germline ends came to 15 bases. Sequencing used immunoSEQ multiplex PCR; TCRdb keeps in-frame clones, though not all of them. Among about 180,000 clones, more than 85% were seen once, and the ten largest hold 2.5% to 3.5%. The sequenced sample was peripheral blood. The chain combines TRBV4-2 with TRBJ1-2; D remains unclear. The receptor's source is a woman aged 25-40 years with active or convalescent COVID-19. The CDR3 nucleotides are TGTGCCAGCAGCCAAGAGAACAGAATCGGCGCCTATGGCTACACCTTC. This encodes CASSQENRIGAYGYTF.